The 23 T cell receptor beta chains presented below share a single source sample, sequenced in a study of cytomegalovirus exposure and HLA in healthy donors. The PCR made use of 60 Vbeta and 13 Jbeta primers. Only in-frame clones appear in the TCRdb table, and some are missing; sequencing was by immunoSEQ multiplex PCR. In the table there are approximately 150,000 clones, over 75% of which are singletons. Sequenced sample: PBMCs. The receptors derive from a man in his thirties or forties in good health and CMV-seropositive.

The J gene is TRBJ1-1, the V gene TRBV19; D remains unclear. The germline CDR1 and CDR2 sequences are LNHDA and SQIVND (reference sequence). The CDR3 has 12 amino acids. CDR3: CASKVGNTEAFF. The CDR3 DNA reads as TGTGCTTCCAAAGTGGGCAACACTGAAGCTTTCTTT.

This sequence joins TRBV19 and TRBJ2-1; a possible D gene is TRBD2 (6 bases). Germline V gives CDR1 LNHDA, CDR2 SQIVND (reference sequence). V shed 0 bases and J shed 6 bases, with 15 bases lying between them. CDR3 length equals 16 residues. CDR3 sequence: CASSIDRLATGNEQFF. CDR3 nucleotide sequence: TGTGCCAGTAGTATAGATAGGCTAGCGACGGGCAATGAGCAGTTCTTC.

The chain couples TRBV5-1 to TRBJ2-3, with a weak D call TRBD2 (5 bases). CDR1 is SGHRS and CDR2 is YFSETQ in the germline V gene. This CDR3 has 15 residues. V was pared by 7 bases and J by 1 base, with 16 bases between. CDR3 sequence reads: CASALRTGGTDTQYF. In DNA, the CDR3 is TGCGCCAGCGCCCTCCGGACTGGGGGCACAGATACGCAGTATTTT.

CDR3 protein: CASSTPRTPELFF. In nucleotides, the CDR3 is TGTGCCAGCAGTACCCCCCGGACTCCGGAGCTGTTTTTT. The V gene is TRBV25-1, the J gene TRBJ2-2; possibly TRBD2 for D (5 bases). The length of the CDR3 is 13 residues. In germline, CDR1 is MGHDK, CDR2 SYGVNS. Trimming pared 5 bases from V and 10 bases from J, leaving 14 bases between. The full variable domain, with the rest looked up from reference TRBV25-1 and TRBJ2-2, is EADIYQTPRYLVIGTGKKITLECSQTMGHDKMYWYQQDPGMELHLIHYSYGVNSTEKGDLSSESTVSRIRTEHFPLTLESARPSHTSQYLCASSTPRTPELFFGEGSRLTVL.

In DNA form, the CDR3 reads TGTGCCTACAGGGATTTCGATCAGCCCCAGCATTTT. Its translation: CAYRDFDQPQHF. The chain has TRBV30 and TRBJ1-5; D is possibly TRBD1 (6 bases). This CDR3 spans 12 amino acids. Germline CDR1 is GTSNPN and CDR2 is SVGIG (reference sequence). The ends were cut back, 7 bases at V and 5 bases at J, with 12 bases in the middle. Combining the CDR3 with reference TRBV30 and TRBJ1-5 gives the whole variable domain SQTIHQWPATLVQPVGSPLSLECTVEGTSNPNLYWYRQAAGRGLQLLFYSVGIGQISSEVPQNLSASRPQDRQFILSSKKLLLSDSGFYLCAYRDFDQPQHFGDGTRLSIL.

V gene TRBV27 combines with J gene TRBJ2-7; TRBD2 aligns across 12 bases. Germline V gives CDR1 MNHEY, CDR2 SMNVEV (reference sequence). V gave up 3 bases and J gave up 2 bases; unmatched junction bases: 2. The CDR3 sequence is 15 residues long. The CDR3 DNA reads as TGTGCCAGCAGTTTCAGGACTAGCGGGGCCTACGAGCAGTACTTC. Amino acid sequence: CASSFRTSGAYEQYF.

The chain is built from TRBV4-3 and TRBJ2-3, with 9 bases fitting TRBD2. Germline CDR1 LGHNA, CDR2 YSLEER. J gave up 2 bases and V 0 bases, and 9 bases lay outside the gene matches. CDR3 length: 18 amino acids. The CDR3 region has the DNA TGCGCCAGCAGCCAAGAGTGGGAGCGGGGGGCGTTCACAGATACGCAGTATTTT. This sequence encodes CASSQEWERGAFTDTQYF.

As regards this clone: Additional DNA sequences in this sample encode the identical CDR3. V usage is TRBV6-1 and J usage is TRBJ2-7; 7 bases map to TRBD1. CDR1 is MNHNS, CDR2 SASEGT, per germline. The V segment lost 3 bases and the J segment 2 bases; nucleotides outside the gene matches: 1. This CDR3 is 13 amino acids long. CDR3 DNA sequence: TGTGCCAGCAGTGAGGGACAGACCTACGAGCAGTACTTC. Its protein product is CASSEGQTYEQYF.

With respect to this clone: Other DNA variants within this sample encode the same CDR3. The chain combines TRBV29-1 with TRBJ2-1, with unresolved D. Trimming stripped 4 bases from V and 4 bases from J, with 11 bases between. CDR1 is SQVTM and CDR2 is ANQGSEA in the germline V gene. The CDR3 runs 13 residues. The CDR3 loop reads CSVGGGSYNEQFF. In DNA, the CDR3 is TGCAGCGTTGGTGGCGGATCTTACAATGAGCAGTTCTTC.

The table lists this clone with a few counts. This sequence joins TRBV9 and TRBJ2-1; a possible D gene is TRBD2 (6 bases). The V end lost 4 bases, the J end lost 2 bases, and 13 bases lay between the germline ends. This CDR3 is built from 15 residues. Looked up from germline, CDR1 is SGDLS and CDR2 is YYNGEE. The CDR3 bases are TGTGCCAGCAGCCCATTAGCGGCCACCTACAATGAGCAGTTCTTC. This codes for CASSPLAATYNEQFF. The complete variable domain, with remaining parts taken from reference TRBV9 and TRBJ2-1, reads DSGVTQTPKHLITATGQRVTLRCSPRSGDLSVYWYQQSLDQGLQFLIQYYNGEERAKGNILERFSAQQFPDLHSELNLSSLELGDSALYFCASSPLAATYNEQFFGPGTRLTVL.

In this sample, this clone turned up once. This chain uses TRBV7-8 with TRBJ1-4; weak D call: TRBD1 (6 bases). CDR3 length: 15 residues. V dropped 5 bases and J dropped 8 bases, with 18 bases sitting between them. CDR1 and CDR2 (germline): SGHVS, FQNEAQ. CDR3 DNA: TGTGCCAGCAGCCCACAGGGATTCCAAGGCGAAAAACTGTTTTTT. As protein: CASSPQGFQGEKLFF.

The V gene is TRBV5-6, the J gene TRBJ2-5; D may be TRBD2 (5 bases). This CDR3 is built from 13 residues. In germline, CDR1 is SGHDT, CDR2 YYEEEE. V lost 2 bases and J 11 bases, leaving 16 bases between the germline ends. CDR3 in amino acids: CASSFFQAGEQYF. CDR3 DNA: TGTGCCAGCAGCTTCTTCCAGGCCGGGGAGCAGTACTTC.

V usage is TRBV5-1 and J usage is TRBJ2-1, with TRBD1 as a possible D gene (5 bases). V lost 4 bases and J lost 5, with 10 bases in between. This CDR3 has 13 amino acids. Germline assignment: CDR1 SGHRS and CDR2 YFSETQ. The CDR3 reads CASSLTANNEQFF. The CDR3 DNA reads as TGCGCCAGCAGCCTGACAGCGAACAATGAGCAGTTCTTC. The variable domain in full, with the rest retrieved from reference TRBV5-1 and TRBJ2-1, is KAGVTQTPRYLIKTRGQQVTLSCSPISGHRSVSWYQQTPGQGLQFLFEYFSETQRNKGNFPGRFSGRQFSNSRSEMNVSTLELGDSALYLCASSLTANNEQFFGPGTRLTVL.

This clone showed up just a few times. V usage is TRBV27 and J usage is TRBJ2-5; D gene unclear. This CDR3 has 15 residues. V lost 0 bases to trimming and J lost 2 bases, with 10 bases between them. The germline gives CDR1 MNHEY, CDR2 SMNVEV (reference sequence). The CDR3: CASSLSRLVQETQYF. The CDR3 nucleotides read TGTGCCAGCAGTTTATCGAGGCTAGTTCAAGAGACCCAGTACTTC.

The chain links TRBV6-4 to TRBJ2-1; 7 bases agree with TRBD1. This CDR3 spans 14 amino acids. Germline assignment: CDR1 MRHNA and CDR2 SNTAGT. J was trimmed by 5 bases and V by 6 bases; bases with no gene match: 7. CDR3 nucleotides: TGTGCCAGCAGCGGCGACAGGGAAAACAATGAGCAGTTCTTC. It codes for CASSGDRENNEQFF.

The V gene is TRBV11-2, the J gene TRBJ2-7, with TRBD1 matching 11 bases. The ends lost 5 bases at V and 0 bases at J; junction bases unmatched: 9. Looked up from germline, CDR1 is SGHAT and CDR2 is FQNNGV. The CDR3 has 17 amino acids. As DNA, the CDR3 is TGTGCCAGCAGCAGGGGGACAGGGGGGCTTAGCTCCTACGAGCAGTACTTC. This encodes CASSRGTGGLSSYEQYF. Drawing the rest from reference TRBV11-2 and TRBJ2-7, the complete variable domain is EAGVAQSPRYKIIEKRQSVAFWCNPISGHATLYWYQQILGQGPKLLIQFQNNGVVDDSQLPKDRFSAERLKGVDSTLKIQPAKLEDSAVYLCASSRGTGGLSSYEQYFGPGTRLTVT.

The chain links TRBV27 to TRBJ1-6, with D possibly TRBD1 on 5 matching bases. The germline V gene encodes CDR1 MNHEY and CDR2 SMNVEV (reference sequence). This CDR3 has 13 amino acids. Between the trimmed V and J ends, which lost 0 bases and 9 bases, there was a span of 6 bases. As DNA, the CDR3 is TGTGCCAGCAGTTTATCGGGGGGTTCACCCCTCCACTTT. This encodes CASSLSGGSPLHF.

This clone was found once. CDR3 sequence: CASRGIHYEQYF. In DNA, the CDR3 is TGCGCCAGCAGGGGCATACACTACGAGCAGTACTTC. V and J are TRBV23-1 and TRBJ2-7; D not resolved. TRBV23-1 is identified as an open reading frame with a role that is uncertain. The CDR3 loop spans 12 amino acids. V gave up 6 bases and J gave up 3 bases, with 9 bases separating them.

The V gene is TRBV1, the J gene TRBJ2-5; the table names TRBD2, a call not compared with the DNA. TRBJ2-7 explains the end of the DNA better; the J call may be wrong. TRBV1 is flagged as a pseudogene. This CDR3 contains 16 residues. The CDR3 coding sequence is TGCACCAGCAGCCAAGCGCCTAGCGGGTATCGCTACGAGCAGTACTTC. It is translated as CTSSQAPSGYRYEQYF.

The rearrangement joins TRBV30 to TRBJ1-2; possible D gene TRBD1, 5 bases. With 5 bases removed from V and 1 base from J, the gap between germline ends came to 11 bases. From germline, CDR1 is GTSNPN and CDR2 SVGIG (reference sequence). The CDR3 is 13 amino acids. This chain's CDR3 is CAWGGSGNYGYTF. CDR3 DNA sequence: TGTGCCTGGGGGGGGTCGGGTAACTATGGCTACACCTTC.

The gene calls are TRBV29-1 and TRBJ1-1, with TRBD1 as a possible D gene (5 bases). Per germline, CDR1 SQVTM and CDR2 ANQGSEA. CDR3 size: 12 residues. CDR3: CRVSTVNTEAFF. CDR3 in DNA: TGCAGAGTATCGACAGTGAACACTGAAGCTTTCTTT.

The chain recombines TRBV29-1 with TRBJ2-3, with 7 bases identical to TRBD2. Looked up from germline, CDR1 is SQVTM and CDR2 is ANQGSEA. V trimming: 5 bases; J trimming: 1 base; junction bases outside the gene matches: 3. The CDR3 contains 13 residues. The CDR3 spells CSVLSGGTDTQYF. The CDR3 DNA sequence: TGCAGCGTTCTCAGCGGGGGCACAGATACGCAGTATTTT.

The rearrangement uses TRBV2 and TRBJ2-5; 7 bases line up with TRBD1. This CDR3 has 15 residues. Germline CDR1 and CDR2: SNHLY and FYNNEI. The ends lost 6 bases at V and 5 bases at J; junction bases unmatched: 12. DNA of the CDR3: TGTGCCAGCAGCCCTGGGCAGGGGGTATGGGAGACCCAGTACTTC. This translates into CASSPGQGVWETQYF.